Shown below are 15 T cell receptor beta chains from a single sample sequenced in a study of OX40 agonist ivuxolimab in advanced cancers. Sequenced by immunoSEQ multiplex PCR; TCRdb stores in-frame clones only, minus some. Of more than 65,000 clones listed, nearly 90% were seen once; the top ten hold approximately 0.67%. The specimen comprised CD4+ or CD8+ T cells sorted from blood, sampled in a trial of the OX40 agonist ivuxolimab. All receptors derive from an adult with an advanced solid tumor such as melanoma, head and neck, liver or kidney cancer.

The chain joins TRBV9 to TRBJ1-1; TRBD1 agrees at 7 bases. CDR3 size: 13 residues. CDR1 is SGDLS and CDR2 is YYNGEE in the germline V gene. Trimming took 0 bases from V and 7 from J; bases not matched to a gene: 3. The CDR3 loop reads CASSVVGQNEAFF. The CDR3 bases are TGTGCCAGCAGCGTAGTGGGACAGAATGAAGCTTTCTTT.

The chain links TRBV7-9 to TRBJ1-2; D is unclear. CDR1 and CDR2 (germline): SEHNR, FQNEAQ (reference sequence). Trimming left V 5 bases short and J 4 bases short, with 17 bases between. This CDR3 has 15 residues. CDR3 nucleotide sequence: TGTGCCAGCAGCACACCTAACCAAGCCTCCTATGGCTACACCTTC. Translating gives CASSTPNQASYGYTF.

This chain links TRBV10-1 with TRBJ2-5, with D perhaps TRBD1 (5 bases). Germline assignment: CDR1 WNHNN and CDR2 SYGVQD (reference sequence). V lost 2 bases and J lost 1, with 8 bases in between. The CDR3 is 14 amino acids. The CDR3 reads CASSEAGPQETQYF. The DNA for the CDR3 is TGCGCCAGCAGTGAGGCAGGGCCCCAAGAGACCCAGTACTTC.

Worth noting for this clone: At one boundary the junction diverges from the germline segment, which might be a read error. The genes are TRBV7-7 and TRBJ2-5, with TRBD1 matching 9 bases. There are 14 residues in the CDR3. The germline gives CDR1 SSHAT, CDR2 FNYEAQ (reference sequence). CDR3 in amino acids: CASSSGQGRETQYF. The CDR3 region has the DNA TGTGCTAGCAGCTCCGGACAGGGGAGGGAGACCCAGTACTTC.

The rearrangement links TRBV9 to TRBJ1-2; D is possibly TRBD1 (5 bases). Trimming removed 0 bases from V and 0 bases from J, with 15 bases in between. The CDR3 is made up of 17 amino acids. Germline V gene sequence: CDR1 SGDLS, CDR2 YYNGEE. CDR3 protein: CASSVGGGTIPNYGYTF. The CDR3 DNA is TGTGCCAGCAGCGTAGGAGGAGGGACGATCCCTAACTATGGCTACACCTTC.

J is TRBJ2-7 and V is TRBV15; 8 positions match TRBD1. The CDR3 extends over 18 amino acids. Germline CDR1 LNHNV, CDR2 YYDKDF (reference sequence). V trimming: 4 bases; J trimming: 4 bases; junction bases outside the gene matches: 18. This CDR3 is CATSNPWRTGRFLYEQYF. In DNA, the CDR3 is TGTGCCACCAGCAACCCATGGCGGACAGGGCGATTTTTATACGAGCAGTACTTC.

The rearrangement joins TRBV5-1 to TRBJ2-7; D is possibly TRBD1 (6 bases). The CDR3 loop spans 14 amino acids. V gave up 1 base and J gave up 7 bases, with 15 bases separating them. CDR1 and CDR2 from the germline V gene are SGHRS and YFSETQ. CDR3 nucleotide sequence: TGCGCCAGCAGCTTGCAAGGGGGAGATTGGGAGCAGTACTTC. Its protein product is CASSLQGGDWEQYF.

The V call is TRBV18, the J call TRBJ2-1; 9 bases are a match to TRBD2. Germline V lookup: CDR1 KGHSH, CDR2 LQKENI. The CDR3 is 13 amino acids. The V segment lost 3 bases and the J segment 8 bases; nucleotides outside the gene matches: 2. CDR3 amino acids: CASSPGLADEQFF. CDR3 DNA: TGTGCCAGCTCACCGGGACTAGCTGATGAGCAGTTCTTC.

The chain combines TRBV19 with TRBJ2-1; D is possibly TRBD2 (5 bases). Trimming stripped 5 bases from V and 10 bases from J, with 9 bases between. The germline gives CDR1 LNHDA, CDR2 SQIVND (reference sequence). The CDR3 is 11 amino acids. CDR3 nucleotides: TGTGCCAGTAGTGTGCGCGGGGAGCAGTTCTTC. As protein: CASSVRGEQFF.

The chain links TRBV19 to TRBJ1-4; 11 bases are shared with TRBD1. Germline trimming cut 5 bases from V and 4 bases from J; bases unmatched to any gene: 6. CDR1 is LNHDA, CDR2 SQIVND, per germline (reference sequence). This CDR3 has 16 residues. CDR3 residues: CASSPGTGGFNEKLFF. The CDR3 DNA follows: TGTGCCAGTAGTCCCGGGACAGGGGGTTTTAATGAAAAACTGTTTTTT.

This sequence joins TRBV9 and TRBJ2-7; D gene uncertain. This CDR3 comprises 15 residues. In germline, CDR1 is SGDLS, CDR2 YYNGEE. V was clipped by 4 bases and J by 4 bases, with 18 bases between them. The CDR3 coding sequence is TGTGCCAGCAGCCCATCAGGTTGGCTGGGGTACGAGCAGTACTTC. Translation: CASSPSGWLGYEQYF.

This chain uses TRBV6-6 with TRBJ1-1, with D tentatively TRBD1 (5 bases). The CDR3 consists of 12 residues. Trimming removed 7 bases from V and 7 bases from J, with 13 bases in between. Per the germline V gene, CDR1 is MNHNY and CDR2 is SVGAGI (reference sequence). CDR3 loop: CASTSDSLEAFF. CDR3 nucleotide sequence: TGTGCCAGCACCTCCGACAGTCTTGAAGCTTTCTTT.

This chain joins TRBV14 and TRBJ2-2, with D hard to call. The ends were cut back, 4 bases at V and 6 bases at J, with 12 bases in the middle. Germline V CDR1 and CDR2: SGHDN, FVKESK. The CDR3 loop spans 14 amino acids. The CDR3, as DNA: TGTGCCAGCAGCCCCCGAAAGGGTGCCGGGGAGCTGTTTTTT. Its protein is CASSPRKGAGELFF.

This chain connects TRBV29-1 to TRBJ2-1, with D unclear. Germline CDR1 SQVTM, CDR2 ANQGSEA. The ends were cut back, 6 bases at V and 1 base at J, with 7 bases in the middle. This CDR3 region has 12 residues. The CDR3 protein is CSVTPSYNEQFF. CDR3 sequence (DNA): TGCAGCGTCACACCGTCCTACAATGAGCAGTTCTTC.

The chain couples TRBV14 to TRBJ1-2, with 10 positions matching TRBD1. The CDR3 extends over 15 amino acids. The germline CDR1 and CDR2 sequences are SGHDN and FVKESK. The ends lost 4 bases at V and 4 bases at J; junction bases unmatched: 6. CDR3 sequence reads: CASSRTGQGSYGYTF. CDR3 bases: TGTGCCAGCAGCCGCACGGGACAGGGGAGCTATGGCTACACCTTC.